This entry lists 9 T cell receptor beta chains sequenced from one sample in a study of cytomegalovirus exposure and HLA in healthy donors. The PCR ran on 60 Vbeta and 13 Jbeta primers. TCRdb's copy holds only in-frame clones and misses some; the assay was immunoSEQ multiplex PCR. The profile shows 95,000 to 130,000 clones, around a tenth of them singletons. Material for sequencing was PBMCs. These receptors all stem from a man aged 25-45 years in good health and CMV-seronegative.

The chain has TRBV11-2 and TRBJ2-7, with D possibly TRBD2 on 5 matching bases. Germline V gives CDR1 SGHAT, CDR2 FQNNGV. V was shortened by 5 bases and J by 0 bases, with 17 bases between the two germline ends. CDR3 length equals 16 residues. The CDR3 nucleotides are TGTGCCAGCAGCCCACGCGGAGGCCCACGCTCCTACGAGCAGTACTTC. The encoded protein is CASSPRGGPRSYEQYF.

This clone was seen a few times. V usage is TRBV29-1 and J usage is TRBJ2-5; no definite D call. CDR3 size: 13 residues. Per the germline V gene, CDR1 is SQVTM and CDR2 is ANQGSEA. Trimming removed 6 bases at V and 5 bases at J, with 16 bases between. CDR3 nucleotide sequence: TGCAGCGTATCTAATAGAGACGGGGAGACCCAGTACTTC. Protein: CSVSNRDGETQYF.

A few counts support this clone. The V gene is TRBV2, the J gene TRBJ2-3; 7 bases align to TRBD2. This CDR3 has 13 residues. Trimming cost V 6 bases and J 4 bases; bases outside gene matches: 4. The germline V gene encodes CDR1 SNHLY and CDR2 FYNNEI. Here the CDR3 reads CASRGGGADTQYF. The CDR3 DNA reads TGTGCCAGCAGGGGCGGGGGTGCAGATACGCAGTATTTT.

V is TRBV18 and J is TRBJ1-1; weak D call: TRBD1 (5 bases). Trimming pared 0 bases from V and 6 bases from J, leaving 14 bases between. The germline CDR1 and CDR2 sequences are KGHSH and LQKENI. The CDR3 is 15 residues long. This CDR3 is CASSPPGGSGSEAFF. The CDR3 bases are TGTGCCAGCTCACCACCTGGGGGGTCCGGCTCTGAAGCTTTCTTT.

This clone was observed a few times. The V gene is TRBV5-1, the J gene TRBJ2-2, with a possible D match to TRBD1 (6 bases). The CDR3 totals 14 residues. The germline V gene has CDR1 SGHRS and CDR2 YFSETQ. Trimming stripped 4 bases from V and 1 base from J, with 8 bases between. CDR3 sequence: CASSGGQNTGELFF. The CDR3 DNA is TGCGCCAGCAGCGGGGGACAGAACACCGGGGAGCTGTTTTTT.

The chain couples TRBV5-4 to TRBJ1-2, with D maybe TRBD1 (6 bases). V was cut by 5 bases and J by 2 bases, with 13 bases left in between. Germline CDR1 and CDR2: SGHNT and YYREEE (reference sequence). This CDR3 is built from 14 residues. The CDR3 protein is CASSLRQENYGYTF. The CDR3, as DNA: TGTGCCAGCAGTTTGCGACAGGAAAACTATGGCTACACCTTC.

V and J are TRBV19 and TRBJ2-2; 7 nucleotides match TRBD1. V was pared by 1 base and J by 6 bases, with 5 bases of the junction left unmatched. The CDR3 is 15 amino acids. In germline, CDR1 is LNHDA, CDR2 SQIVND (reference sequence). The CDR3 sequence is CASSIAPGGSGELFF. For the CDR3, the DNA is TGTGCCAGTAGTATAGCACCAGGGGGATCCGGGGAGCTGTTTTTT. Filled out from reference TRBV19 and TRBJ2-2, the complete variable domain reads DGGITQSPKYLFRKEGQNVTLSCEQNLNHDAMYWYRQDPGQGLRLIYYSQIVNDFQKGDIAEGYSVSREKKESFPLTVTSAQKNPTAFYLCASSIAPGGSGELFFGEGSRLTVL.

The V gene is TRBV4-3, the J gene TRBJ1-1; a weak D match, TRBD1 (6 bases). The CDR3 is 13 amino acids. Per germline, CDR1 LGHNA and CDR2 YSLEER. Trimming took off 2 bases at V and 4 bases at J, with 8 bases between the two ends. The CDR3 DNA reads as TGCGCCAGCAGCCAACAGGGGCCCACTGAAGCTTTCTTT. Translating it yields CASSQQGPTEAFF.

The CDR3: CASSTTGELAGQGDTQYF. The CDR3 coding sequence is TGTGCCAGCAGCACGACGGGGGAACTAGCGGGCCAAGGGGATACGCAGTATTTT. This sequence joins TRBV7-9 and TRBJ2-3, with 9 bases aligning to TRBD2. J gave up 6 bases and V 5 bases, and 18 bases lay outside the gene matches. CDR3 size: 18 residues. Germline V gene sequence: CDR1 SEHNR, CDR2 FQNEAQ (reference sequence).